This entry describes one T cell receptor (beta chain). In the authors' methods: From reference gene primer amplification, estimates of nucleated cell counts were derived. Some clones are missing from TCRdb's copy, which holds only in-frame ones; the method was immunoSEQ multiplex PCR. Clone size and the V and J calls come from that table; the DNA yielded D and trimming. The profile shows about 180,000 clones, 85% to 90% of them singletons. The J segment lost 7 bases and the V segment lost 4 bases, leaving 6 bases of the junction unmatched. The CDR3 sequence is 15 residues long. Germline assignment: CDR1 SGHDN and CDR2 FVKESK. The sample comes from a study of blood T cell repertoires in COVID-19.

The source is a woman in her 40s with acute COVID-19. This sequence joins TRBV14 and TRBJ2-3; 12 nucleotides agree with TRBD2. Source material: PBMCs or T cells enriched from blood (not recorded which). The CDR3 here is CASSRVTSGGHTQYF. CDR3 sequence (DNA): TGTGCCAGCAGCCGCGTGACTAGCGGGGGCCATACGCAGTATTTT.